This TCR beta chain was documented in a study of T cell responses to AZD1222 COVID-19 vaccine. Only one count was recorded for this clone. The repertoire was sequenced with immunoSEQ multiplex PCR; TCRdb's copy has only in-frame clones and lacks some. The sample consists of around 190,000 clones, about 86% of them appearing once. The length of the CDR3 is 14 residues. CDR1 SGHAT and CDR2 FQNNGV come from the germline V gene. Trimming cost V 5 bases and J 4 bases; bases outside gene matches: 7. V is TRBV11-2 and J is TRBJ2-5; 7 bases line up with TRBD1. The TCR sequence derives from an adult in good health. Source: peripheral blood, taken on day 0 of AZD1222 vaccination. The CDR3 DNA reads as TGTGCCAGCAGCCCGAGGGGGCTGCGAGAGACCCAGTACTTC. It yields the protein CASSPRGLRETQYF.